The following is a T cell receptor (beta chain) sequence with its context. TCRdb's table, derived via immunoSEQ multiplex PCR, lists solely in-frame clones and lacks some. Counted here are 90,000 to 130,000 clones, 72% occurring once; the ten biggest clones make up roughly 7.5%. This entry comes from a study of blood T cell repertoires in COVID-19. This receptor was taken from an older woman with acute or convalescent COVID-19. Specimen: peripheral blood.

This chain's CDR3 is CASSSTGDTEAFF. The CDR3 DNA reads as TGTGCCAGCAGTTCGACAGGGGACACTGAAGCTTTCTTT. This chain uses TRBV27 with TRBJ1-1, with 8 bases that match TRBD1. Trimming cost V 4 bases and J 3 bases; bases outside gene matches: 1. The germline gives CDR1 MNHEY, CDR2 SMNVEV (reference sequence). This CDR3 has 13 amino acids.